Presented here are 22 T cell receptor beta chains from one specimen sequenced in a study of T cell changes during pregnancy in multiple sclerosis. The protocol was immunoSEQ multiplex PCR, while the TCRdb copy is restricted to in-frame clones and leaves out a portion. Among more than 60,000 clones, roughly 90% were seen once, and the ten largest hold about 0.31%. Sequenced material: CD4+ T cells from peripheral blood mononuclear cells, taken in the third trimester of pregnancy. The receptors originated from a female donor in good health, enrolled as a control in a pregnancy study.

The V gene is TRBV7-2, the J gene TRBJ2-1, with 11 bases lining up with TRBD2. J gave up 4 bases and V 3 bases, and 5 bases lay outside the gene matches. The CDR3 totals 16 residues. Germline lookup yields CDR1 SGHTA and CDR2 FQGNSA. The chain's CDR3 is CASSLTSGVTYNEQFF. The CDR3 DNA reads TGTGCCAGCAGCTTGACTAGCGGGGTAACATACAATGAGCAGTTCTTC. Using reference TRBV7-2 and TRBJ2-1 for the parts outside the CDR3, the full variable domain is GAGVSQSPSNKVTEKGKDVELRCDPISGHTALYWYRQSLGQGLEFLIYFQGNSAPDKSGLPSDRFSAERTGGSVSTLTIQRTQQEDSAVYLCASSLTSGVTYNEQFFGPGTRLTVL.

V gene TRBV4-3 combines with J gene TRBJ2-5; D not certain. The CDR3 length is 13 residues. Deletions cut 3 bases from V and 0 bases from J, with 5 bases between. Germline-derived CDR1 and CDR2 are LGHNA and YSLEER. CDR3 loop: CASSHIHQETQYF. In DNA form, the CDR3 reads TGCGCCAGCAGCCACATCCACCAAGAGACCCAGTACTTC.

The chain has TRBV6-5 and TRBJ1-2; possibly TRBD1 for D (5 bases). CDR3 size: 15 residues. Trimming stripped 0 bases from V and 8 bases from J, with 16 bases between. Germline V lookup: CDR1 MNHEY, CDR2 SVGAGI. The CDR3 protein is CASSYSATDPWGYTF. Here the CDR3 DNA reads TGTGCCAGCAGTTACTCTGCGACAGATCCTTGGGGCTACACCTTC.

This sequence joins TRBV4-2 and TRBJ2-3, with D tentatively TRBD2 (7 bases). The CDR3 loop spans 16 amino acids. Germline CDR1 and CDR2: LGHNA and YNFKEQ. Trimming removed 6 bases from V and 5 bases from J, with 21 bases in between. CDR3 in amino acids: CASRPSGGGGKDTQYF. The CDR3 nucleotides read TGTGCCAGCAGACCCTCGGGGGGAGGGGGGAAAGATACGCAGTATTTT.

This chain connects TRBV7-9 to TRBJ1-3; the D is unclear. This CDR3 spans 15 amino acids. V was pared by 4 bases and J by 2 bases, with 12 bases between. Germline CDR1 reads SEHNR; CDR2 reads FQNEAQ (reference sequence). Here the CDR3 reads CASSSLRLAGNTIYF. CDR3 nucleotide sequence: TGTGCCAGCAGCTCCTTGAGGTTAGCTGGAAACACCATATATTTT. Looking up the rest from reference TRBV7-9 and TRBJ1-3 gives the full variable domain: DTGVSQNPRHKITKRGQNVTFRCDPISEHNRLYWYRQTLGQGPEFLTYFQNEAQLEKSRLLSDRFSAERPKGSFSTLEIQRTEQGDSAMYLCASSSLRLAGNTIYFGEGSWLTVV.

The V and J genes are TRBV7-9 and TRBJ1-5; TRBD1 aligns across 7 bases. The length of the CDR3 is 18 residues. Looked up from germline, CDR1 is SEHNR and CDR2 is FQNEAQ (reference sequence). V was pared by 4 bases and J by 0 bases, with 12 bases of the junction left unmatched. CDR3 nucleotide sequence: TGTGCCAGCAGCTCCTCAGGGGGATCGATTTATAGCAATCAGCCCCAGCATTTT. Protein product: CASSSSGGSIYSNQPQHF.

This clone came up once. The rearrangement links TRBV9 to TRBJ1-2; D unclear. Germline V gene data show CDR1 as SGDLS and CDR2 as YYNGEE. This CDR3 spans 15 amino acids. The V and J ends lost 4 bases and 4 bases respectively, with 17 bases between them. The CDR3 DNA is TGTGCCAGCAGCCCCCGGGAAGGATCGAGCTATGGCTACACCTTC. Its protein product is CASSPREGSSYGYTF.

The chain has TRBV18 and TRBJ2-3; tentatively, D is TRBD2 (5 bases). Germline V gives CDR1 KGHSH, CDR2 LQKENI. V lost 0 bases, J lost 7 bases, and 11 bases lay in between. The CDR3 sequence is 14 residues long. DNA of the CDR3: TGTGCCAGCTCACCACCCCCGGACTCTAATACGCAGTATTTT. This codes for CASSPPPDSNTQYF.

The rearrangement uses TRBV7-8 and TRBJ2-5, with D possibly being TRBD1 (6 bases). CDR1 and CDR2 (germline): SGHVS, FQNEAQ. CDR3 length equals 14 residues. V lost 1 base to trimming and J lost 7 bases, with 13 bases between them. In nucleotides, the CDR3 is TGTGCCAGCAGCTTAGTTACAGGGTCAGGGACCCAGTACTTC. Its protein is CASSLVTGSGTQYF.

This chain uses TRBV19 with TRBJ2-5; 11 positions agree with TRBD1. Germline CDR1 is LNHDA and CDR2 is SQIVND (reference sequence). V trimming: 7 bases; J trimming: 4 bases; junction bases outside the gene matches: 5. This CDR3 comprises 14 residues. The CDR3 nucleotides are TGTGCCAGTAACCCTGGACAGGGGGCAGAGACCCAGTACTTC. It codes for CASNPGQGAETQYF.

This clone has a handful of counts. This chain links TRBV6-1 with TRBJ1-6, with no clear D. CDR1 is MNHNS and CDR2 is SASEGT in the germline V gene. V lost 3 bases, J lost 7 bases, and 13 bases lay in between. The CDR3 contains 15 residues. CDR3 nucleotides: TGTGCCAGCAGTGATCGGGTTGAATTGAATTCACCCCTCCACTTT. Translated: CASSDRVELNSPLHF.

The rearrangement links TRBV30 to TRBJ1-4, with D possibly matching TRBD1 (6 bases). The V gene lost 4 bases and the J gene lost 0 bases, with 15 bases spanning the gap. Germline V gene sequence: CDR1 GTSNPN, CDR2 SVGIG (reference sequence). CDR3 length equals 16 residues. The CDR3 region has the DNA TGTGCCTGGACTATGGGACACGCCGCAACTAATGAAAAACTGTTTTTT. It yields the protein CAWTMGHAATNEKLFF.

The gene calls are TRBV7-2 and TRBJ2-7; D may be TRBD1 (6 bases). CDR1 and CDR2 (germline): SGHTA, FQGNSA. CDR3 length: 15 residues. V was pared by 4 bases and J by 6 bases, with 19 bases between. The CDR3 coding sequence is TGTGCCAGCAGCTCCCAGCAAGGGCAGGGGCGCGAGCAGTACTTC. This codes for CASSSQQGQGREQYF.

The rearrangement links TRBV7-2 to TRBJ1-2; unclear D gene. Per the germline V gene, CDR1 is SGHTA and CDR2 is FQGNSA. The CDR3 extends over 12 amino acids. Trimming removed 1 base from V and 7 bases from J, with 7 bases in between. CDR3 coding DNA: TGTGCCAGCAGCTTAGATATCTCTGGCTACACCTTC. Protein product: CASSLDISGYTF.

This chain uses TRBV9 with TRBJ2-3; a weak D match, TRBD2 (6 bases). Per germline, CDR1 SGDLS and CDR2 YYNGEE. The V gene lost 0 bases and the J gene lost 2 bases, with 10 bases spanning the gap. CDR3 length: 15 amino acids. Here the CDR3 DNA reads TGTGCCAGCAGCGTAGCCGGGGGAAACACAGATACGCAGTATTTT. The encoded protein is CASSVAGGNTDTQYF.

The J gene is TRBJ1-2, the V gene TRBV30, with TRBD1 matching 10 bases. CDR3 length: 12 residues. Germline loops: CDR1 GTSNPN, CDR2 SVGIG (reference sequence). V gave up 1 base and J gave up 14 bases; unmatched junction bases: 7. CDR3 residues: CAWSGQGASWTF. The CDR3 DNA follows: TGTGCCTGGAGTGGACAGGGGGCCTCATGGACCTTC.

The J gene is TRBJ1-5, the V gene TRBV30; D may be TRBD1 (5 bases). From germline, CDR1 is GTSNPN and CDR2 SVGIG (reference sequence). V was cut by 4 bases and J by 2 bases, with 15 bases left in between. This CDR3 is built from 15 residues. The CDR3 DNA reads as TGTGCCTGGACCAATAATTTCAGGGGCAATCAGCCCCAGCATTTT. Amino acids: CAWTNNFRGNQPQHF. Variable domain in full (rest from reference TRBV30 and TRBJ1-5): SQTIHQWPATLVQPVGSPLSLECTVEGTSNPNLYWYRQAAGRGLQLLFYSVGIGQISSEVPQNLSASRPQDRQFILSSKKLLLSDSGFYLCAWTNNFRGNQPQHFGDGTRLSIL.

The chain couples TRBV19 to TRBJ2-4; tentatively, D is TRBD1 (6 bases). CDR3 length equals 16 residues. Germline values: CDR1 LNHDA, CDR2 SQIVND (reference sequence). V lost 9 bases to trimming and J lost 6 bases, with 24 bases between them. In nucleotides, the CDR3 is TGTGCCAGGGAGAACAGGGCCATGCAGCCAGGAAACATTCAGTACTTC. As protein: CARENRAMQPGNIQYF.

This clone was seen only once. The gene calls are TRBV9 and TRBJ2-1, with 9 bases fitting TRBD2. The ends lost 0 bases at V and 2 bases at J; junction bases unmatched: 0. CDR1 is SGDLS and CDR2 is YYNGEE in the germline V gene. This CDR3 has 15 residues. CDR3 residues: CASSVGGGAYNEQFF. In nucleotides, the CDR3 is TGTGCCAGCAGCGTAGGCGGGGGGGCCTACAATGAGCAGTTCTTC.

The J gene is TRBJ1-2, the V gene TRBV18, with a possible D match to TRBD1 (5 bases). Looked up from germline, CDR1 is KGHSH and CDR2 is LQKENI. This CDR3 comprises 16 residues. The V gene lost 5 bases and the J gene lost 0 bases, with 16 bases spanning the gap. DNA for the CDR3: TGTGCCAGCTCAACAGACCGGCCGGGGGCTAACTATGGCTACACCTTC. Its translation is CASSTDRPGANYGYTF.

This sequence joins TRBV6-1 and TRBJ1-5; D may be TRBD1 (6 bases). This CDR3 comprises 16 residues. Germline V gene sequence: CDR1 MNHNS, CDR2 SASEGT. The V and J ends lost 1 base and 6 bases respectively, with 16 bases between them. For the CDR3, the DNA is TGTGCCAGCAGTGAAGACAGGGTAATGTTAAGTCAGCCCCAGCATTTT. It encodes CASSEDRVMLSQPQHF.

J is TRBJ2-3 and V is TRBV11-2, with 10 bases aligning to TRBD2. The V gene end was trimmed by 0 bases and the J gene end by 4 bases; junction bases not matched to a gene: 10. This CDR3 spans 18 amino acids. Germline V CDR1 and CDR2: SGHAT, FQNNGV. The CDR3 loop reads CASSLDLSLAGAPDTQYF. Here the CDR3 DNA reads TGTGCCAGCAGCTTAGATCTTTCGCTAGCGGGGGCCCCAGATACGCAGTATTTT. The full variable domain, with the rest looked up from reference TRBV11-2 and TRBJ2-3, is EAGVAQSPRYKIIEKRQSVAFWCNPISGHATLYWYQQILGQGPKLLIQFQNNGVVDDSQLPKDRFSAERLKGVDSTLKIQPAKLEDSAVYLCASSLDLSLAGAPDTQYFGPGTRLTVL.